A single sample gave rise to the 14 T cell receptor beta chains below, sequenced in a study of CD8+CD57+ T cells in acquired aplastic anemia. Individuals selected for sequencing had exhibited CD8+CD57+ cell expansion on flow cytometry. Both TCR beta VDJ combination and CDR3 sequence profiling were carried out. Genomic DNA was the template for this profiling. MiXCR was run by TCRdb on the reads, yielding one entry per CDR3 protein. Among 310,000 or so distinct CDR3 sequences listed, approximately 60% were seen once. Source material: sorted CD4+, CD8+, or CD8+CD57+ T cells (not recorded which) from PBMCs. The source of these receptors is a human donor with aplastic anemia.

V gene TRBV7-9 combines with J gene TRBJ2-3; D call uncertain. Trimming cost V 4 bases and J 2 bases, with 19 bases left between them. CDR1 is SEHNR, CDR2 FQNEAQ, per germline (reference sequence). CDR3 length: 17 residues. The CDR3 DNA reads TGTGCCAGCAGCTCCCCTCCCGCAAGGCTCCACACAGATACGCAGTATTTT. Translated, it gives CASSSPPARLHTDTQYF.

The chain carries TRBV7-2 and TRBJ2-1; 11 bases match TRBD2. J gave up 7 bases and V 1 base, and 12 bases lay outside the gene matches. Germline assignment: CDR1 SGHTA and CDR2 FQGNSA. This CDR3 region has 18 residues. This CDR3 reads CASSLGISGRGGGNEQFF. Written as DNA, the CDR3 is TGTGCCAGCAGCTTAGGTATTAGCGGGAGGGGTGGAGGAAATGAGCAGTTCTTC.

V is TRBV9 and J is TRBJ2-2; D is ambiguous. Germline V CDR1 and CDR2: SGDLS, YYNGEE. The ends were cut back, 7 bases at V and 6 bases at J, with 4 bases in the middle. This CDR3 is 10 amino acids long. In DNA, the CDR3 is TGTGCCAGCGGTGCCGGGGAGCTGTTTTTT. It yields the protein CASGAGELFF. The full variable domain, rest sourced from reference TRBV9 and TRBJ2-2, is DSGVTQTPKHLITATGQRVTLRCSPRSGDLSVYWYQQSLDQGLQFLIQYYNGEERAKGNILERFSAQQFPDLHSELNLSSLELGDSALYFCASGAGELFFGEGSRLTVL.

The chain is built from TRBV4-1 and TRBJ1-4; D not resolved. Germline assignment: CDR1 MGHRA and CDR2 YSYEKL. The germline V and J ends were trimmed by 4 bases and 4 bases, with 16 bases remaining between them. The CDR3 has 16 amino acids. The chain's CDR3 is CASSLSRPYSNEKLFF. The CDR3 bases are TGCGCCAGCAGCCTCTCCCGGCCGTACAGTAATGAAAAACTGTTTTTT.

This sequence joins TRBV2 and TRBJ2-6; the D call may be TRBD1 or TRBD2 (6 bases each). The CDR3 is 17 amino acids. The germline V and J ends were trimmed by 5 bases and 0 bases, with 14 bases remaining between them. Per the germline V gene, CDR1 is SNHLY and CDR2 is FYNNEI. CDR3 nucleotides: TGTGCCAGCAGTAGGGGGGACACCCGCTCTGGGGCCAACGTCCTGACTTTC. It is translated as CASSRGDTRSGANVLTF.

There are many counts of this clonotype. CDR3 nucleotides: TGTGCCATCAGCGACGGGGCTTATAGCAATCAGCCCCAGCATTTT. Translating it yields CAISDGAYSNQPQHF. The chain uses TRBV10-3 and TRBJ1-5, with D tentatively TRBD1 (5 bases). Per germline, CDR1 ENHRY and CDR2 SYGVKD. Trimming cost V 6 bases and J 0 bases, with 12 bases left between them. The CDR3 loop spans 15 amino acids.

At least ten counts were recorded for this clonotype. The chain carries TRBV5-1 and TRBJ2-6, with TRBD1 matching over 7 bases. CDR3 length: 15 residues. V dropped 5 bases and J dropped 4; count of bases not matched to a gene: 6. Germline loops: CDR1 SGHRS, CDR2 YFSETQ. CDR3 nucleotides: TGCGCCAGCAGGGACCAGGGGGTAGGGGCCAACGTCCTGACTTTC. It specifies CASRDQGVGANVLTF. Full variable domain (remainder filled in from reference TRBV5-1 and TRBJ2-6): KAGVTQTPRYLIKTRGQQVTLSCSPISGHRSVSWYQQTPGQGLQFLFEYFSETQRNKGNFPGRFSGRQFSNSRSEMNVSTLELGDSALYLCASRDQGVGANVLTFGAGSRLTVL.

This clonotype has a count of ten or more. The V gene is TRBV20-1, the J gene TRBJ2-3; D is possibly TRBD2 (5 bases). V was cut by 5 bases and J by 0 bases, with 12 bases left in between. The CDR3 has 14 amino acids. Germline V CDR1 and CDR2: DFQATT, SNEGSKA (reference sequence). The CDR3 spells CSAGKEGSTDTQYF. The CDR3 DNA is TGCAGTGCTGGAAAAGAGGGAAGCACAGATACGCAGTATTTT.

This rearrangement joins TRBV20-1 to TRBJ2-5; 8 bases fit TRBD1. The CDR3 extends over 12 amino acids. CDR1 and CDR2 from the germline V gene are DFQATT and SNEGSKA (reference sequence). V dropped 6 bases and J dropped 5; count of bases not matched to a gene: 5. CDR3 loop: CSAAGQVETQYF. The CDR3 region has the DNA TGCAGTGCCGCGGGACAGGTTGAGACCCAGTACTTC.

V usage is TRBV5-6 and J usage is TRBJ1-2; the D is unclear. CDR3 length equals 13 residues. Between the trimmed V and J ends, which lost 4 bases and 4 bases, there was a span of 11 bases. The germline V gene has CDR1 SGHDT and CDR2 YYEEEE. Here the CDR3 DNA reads TGTGCCAGCAGCCCGGACGTAGGCTATGGCTACACCTTC. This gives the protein CASSPDVGYGYTF.

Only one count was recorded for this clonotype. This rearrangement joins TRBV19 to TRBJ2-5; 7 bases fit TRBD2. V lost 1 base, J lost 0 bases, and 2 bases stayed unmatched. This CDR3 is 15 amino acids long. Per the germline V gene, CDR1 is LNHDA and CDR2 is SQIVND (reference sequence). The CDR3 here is CASSIGGGNQETQYF. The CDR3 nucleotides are TGTGCCAGTAGTATAGGGGGAGGGAACCAAGAGACCCAGTACTTC.

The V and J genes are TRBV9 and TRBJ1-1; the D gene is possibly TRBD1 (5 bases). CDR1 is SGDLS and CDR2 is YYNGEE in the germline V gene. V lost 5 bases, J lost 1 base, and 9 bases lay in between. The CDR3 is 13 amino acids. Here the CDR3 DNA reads TGTGCCAGCAGTTACAGGAGGAACACTGAAGCTTTCTTT. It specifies CASSYRRNTEAFF.

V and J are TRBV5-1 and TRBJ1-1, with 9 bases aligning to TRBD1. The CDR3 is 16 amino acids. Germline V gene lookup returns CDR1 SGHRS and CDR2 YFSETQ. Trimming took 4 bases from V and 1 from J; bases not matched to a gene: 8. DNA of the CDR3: TGCGCCAGCAGCATCCAGAGGGGACAGGGGAACACTGAAGCTTTCTTT. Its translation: CASSIQRGQGNTEAFF. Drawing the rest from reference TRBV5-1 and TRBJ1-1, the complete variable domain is KAGVTQTPRYLIKTRGQQVTLSCSPISGHRSVSWYQQTPGQGLQFLFEYFSETQRNKGNFPGRFSGRQFSNSRSEMNVSTLELGDSALYLCASSIQRGQGNTEAFFGQGTRLTVV.

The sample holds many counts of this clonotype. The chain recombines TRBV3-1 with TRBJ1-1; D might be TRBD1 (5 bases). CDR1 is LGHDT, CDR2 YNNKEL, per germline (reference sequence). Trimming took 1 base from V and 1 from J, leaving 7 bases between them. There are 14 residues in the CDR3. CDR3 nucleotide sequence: TGTGCCAGCAGCCAAGGGGGGACGAACACTGAAGCTTTCTTT. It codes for CASSQGGTNTEAFF.